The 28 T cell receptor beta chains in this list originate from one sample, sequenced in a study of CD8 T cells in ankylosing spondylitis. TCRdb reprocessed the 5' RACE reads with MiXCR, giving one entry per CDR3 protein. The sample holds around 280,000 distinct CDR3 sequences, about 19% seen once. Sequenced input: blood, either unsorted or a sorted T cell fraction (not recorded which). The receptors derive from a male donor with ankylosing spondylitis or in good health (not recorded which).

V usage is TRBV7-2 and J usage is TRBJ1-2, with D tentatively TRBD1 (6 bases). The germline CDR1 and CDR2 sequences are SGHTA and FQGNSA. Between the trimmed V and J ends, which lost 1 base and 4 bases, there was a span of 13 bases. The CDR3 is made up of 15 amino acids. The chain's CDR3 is CASSLVSGGGYGYTF. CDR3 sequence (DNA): TGTGCCAGCAGCTTAGTGTCCGGGGGCGGCTATGGCTACACCTTC.

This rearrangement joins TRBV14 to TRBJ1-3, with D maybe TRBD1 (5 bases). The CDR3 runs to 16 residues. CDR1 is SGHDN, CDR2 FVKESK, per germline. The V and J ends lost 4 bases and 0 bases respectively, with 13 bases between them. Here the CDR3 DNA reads TGTGCCAGCAGCCCAGTAGGGACGTTCTCTGGAAACACCATATATTTT. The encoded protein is CASSPVGTFSGNTIYF. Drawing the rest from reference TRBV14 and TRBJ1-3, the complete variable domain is EAGVTQFPSHSVIEKGQTVTLRCDPISGHDNLYWYRRVMGKEIKFLLHFVKESKQDESGMPNNRFLAERTGGTYSTLKVQPAELEDSGVYFCASSPVGTFSGNTIYFGEGSWLTVV.

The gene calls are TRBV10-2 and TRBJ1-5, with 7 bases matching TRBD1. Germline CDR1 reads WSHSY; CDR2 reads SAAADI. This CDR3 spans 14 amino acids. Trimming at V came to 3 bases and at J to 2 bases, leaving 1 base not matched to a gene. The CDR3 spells CASSDDRGNQPQHF. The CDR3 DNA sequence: TGCGCCAGCAGTGATGACAGGGGCAATCAGCCCCAGCATTTT.

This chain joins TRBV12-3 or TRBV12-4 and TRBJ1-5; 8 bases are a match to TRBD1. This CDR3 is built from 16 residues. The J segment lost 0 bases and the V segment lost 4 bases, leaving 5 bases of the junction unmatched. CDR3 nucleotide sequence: TGTGCCAGCAGTTGGGGGACAGGAGGTAGCAATCAGCCCCAGCATTTT. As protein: CASSWGTGGSNQPQHF.

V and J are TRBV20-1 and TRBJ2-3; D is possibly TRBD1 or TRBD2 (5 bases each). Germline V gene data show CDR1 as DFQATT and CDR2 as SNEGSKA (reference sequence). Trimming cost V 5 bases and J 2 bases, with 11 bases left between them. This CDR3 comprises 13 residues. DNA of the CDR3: TGCAGTGCTGCCTCGGGGCCCACAGATACGCAGTATTTT. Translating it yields CSAASGPTDTQYF.

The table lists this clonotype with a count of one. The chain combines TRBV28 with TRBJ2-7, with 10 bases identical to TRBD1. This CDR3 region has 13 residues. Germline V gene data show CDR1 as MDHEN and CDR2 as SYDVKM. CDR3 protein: CAGSRQGAGEQYV. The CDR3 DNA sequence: TGTGCCGGCAGCCGACAGGGGGCGGGCGAGCAGTACGTC.

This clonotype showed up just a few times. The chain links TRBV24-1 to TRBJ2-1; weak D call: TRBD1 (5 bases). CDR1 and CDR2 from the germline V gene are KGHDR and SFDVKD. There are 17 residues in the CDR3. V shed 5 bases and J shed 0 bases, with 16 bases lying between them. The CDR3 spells CATSAPLDRYSYNEQFF. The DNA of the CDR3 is TGTGCCACCAGTGCCCCCCTAGACAGATACTCCTACAATGAGCAGTTCTTC.

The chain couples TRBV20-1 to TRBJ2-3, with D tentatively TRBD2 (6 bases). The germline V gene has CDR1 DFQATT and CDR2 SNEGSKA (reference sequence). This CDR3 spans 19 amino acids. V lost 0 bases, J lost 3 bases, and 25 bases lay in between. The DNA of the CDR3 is TGCAGTGCTAGAGATCTATTCGTAGCACTAGCAGGAGCTACAGATACGCAGTATTTT. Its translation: CSARDLFVALAGATDTQYF.

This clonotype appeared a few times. CDR3 DNA: TGTGCCAGCAGCAGCCCCCCCACAGATACGCAGTATTTT. Translated, it gives CASSSPPTDTQYF. The chain links TRBV6-6 to TRBJ2-3, with D uncertain. Trimming left V 6 bases short and J 2 bases short, with 9 bases between. The CDR3 loop spans 13 amino acids. Germline V lookup: CDR1 MNHNY, CDR2 SVGAGI (reference sequence).

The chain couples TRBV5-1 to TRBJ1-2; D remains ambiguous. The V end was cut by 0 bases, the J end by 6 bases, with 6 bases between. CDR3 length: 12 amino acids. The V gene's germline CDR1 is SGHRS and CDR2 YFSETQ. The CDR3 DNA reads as TGCGCCAGCAGCTTGGGGGCAGATGGCTACACCTTC. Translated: CASSLGADGYTF.

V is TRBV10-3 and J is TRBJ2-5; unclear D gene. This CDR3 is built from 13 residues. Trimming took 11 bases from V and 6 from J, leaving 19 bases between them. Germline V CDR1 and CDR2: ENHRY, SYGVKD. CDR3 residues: CAAASRDPKTQYF. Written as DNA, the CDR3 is TGTGCCGCCGCCTCTAGGGATCCGAAGACCCAGTACTTC.

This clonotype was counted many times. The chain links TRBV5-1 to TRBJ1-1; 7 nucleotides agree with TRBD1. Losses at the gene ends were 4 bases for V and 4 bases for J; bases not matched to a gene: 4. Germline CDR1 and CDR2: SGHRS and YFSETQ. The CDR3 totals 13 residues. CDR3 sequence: CASSRRQGTEAFF. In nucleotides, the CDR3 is TGCGCCAGCAGCCGTAGACAGGGCACTGAAGCTTTCTTT.

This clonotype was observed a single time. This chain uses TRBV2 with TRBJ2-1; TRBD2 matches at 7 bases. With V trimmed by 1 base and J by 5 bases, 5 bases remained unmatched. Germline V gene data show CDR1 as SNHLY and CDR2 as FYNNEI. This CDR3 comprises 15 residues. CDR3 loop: CASSEVTSAHNEQFF. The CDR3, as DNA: TGTGCCAGCAGTGAAGTCACTAGCGCACACAATGAGCAGTTCTTC. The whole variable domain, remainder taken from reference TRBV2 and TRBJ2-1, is EPEVTQTPSHQVTQMGQEVILRCVPISNHLYFYWYRQILGQKVEFLVSFYNNEISEKSEIFDDQFSVERPDGSNFTLKIRSTKLEDSAMYFCASSEVTSAHNEQFFGPGTRLTVL.

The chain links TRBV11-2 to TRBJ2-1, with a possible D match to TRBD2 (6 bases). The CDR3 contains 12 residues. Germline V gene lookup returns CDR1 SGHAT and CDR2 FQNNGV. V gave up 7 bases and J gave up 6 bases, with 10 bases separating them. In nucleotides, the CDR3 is TGTGCCAGCACCCCGGGACTCAATGAGCAGTTCTTC. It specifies CASTPGLNEQFF.

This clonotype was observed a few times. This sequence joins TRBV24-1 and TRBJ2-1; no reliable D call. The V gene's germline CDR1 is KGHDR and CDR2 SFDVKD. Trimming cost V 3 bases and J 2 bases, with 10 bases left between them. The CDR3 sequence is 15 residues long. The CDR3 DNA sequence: TGTGCCACCAGTGATGTGGGGATTACCTACAATGAGCAGTTCTTC. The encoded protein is CATSDVGITYNEQFF.

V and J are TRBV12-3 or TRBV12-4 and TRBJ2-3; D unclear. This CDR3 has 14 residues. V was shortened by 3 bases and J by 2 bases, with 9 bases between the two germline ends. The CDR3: CASSFGRSTDTQYF. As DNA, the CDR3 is TGTGCCAGCAGTTTTGGCAGATCCACAGATACGCAGTATTTT.

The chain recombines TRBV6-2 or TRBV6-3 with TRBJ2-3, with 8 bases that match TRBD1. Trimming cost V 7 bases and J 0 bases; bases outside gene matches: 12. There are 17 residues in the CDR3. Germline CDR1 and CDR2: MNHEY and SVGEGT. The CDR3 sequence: CASIHRNRGSSTDTQYF. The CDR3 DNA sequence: TGTGCCAGCATTCACAGGAACAGGGGGTCTAGCACAGATACGCAGTATTTT.

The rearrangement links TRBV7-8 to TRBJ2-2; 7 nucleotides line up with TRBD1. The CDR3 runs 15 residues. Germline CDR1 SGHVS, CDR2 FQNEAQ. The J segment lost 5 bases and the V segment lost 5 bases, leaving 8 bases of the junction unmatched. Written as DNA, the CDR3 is TGTGCCAGCAGCGCCAACAGGGGTAGGACCGGGGAGCTGTTTTTT. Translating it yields CASSANRGRTGELFF.

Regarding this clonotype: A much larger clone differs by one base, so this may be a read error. CDR3 residues: CSVEAGNTEAFF. DNA of the CDR3: TGCAGCGTTGAGGCGGGGAACACTGAAGCTTTCTTT. This sequence joins TRBV29-1 and TRBJ1-1, with unresolved D. The CDR3 has 12 amino acids. Germline lookup yields CDR1 SQVTM and CDR2 ANQGSEA. V lost 3 bases and J 1 base, leaving 6 bases between the germline ends. The whole variable domain, remainder taken from reference TRBV29-1 and TRBJ1-1, is SAVISQKPSRDICQRGTSLTIQCQVDSQVTMMFWYRQQPGQSLTLIATANQGSEATYESGFVIDKFPISRPNLTFSTLTVSNMSPEDSSIYLCSVEAGNTEAFFGQGTRLTVV.

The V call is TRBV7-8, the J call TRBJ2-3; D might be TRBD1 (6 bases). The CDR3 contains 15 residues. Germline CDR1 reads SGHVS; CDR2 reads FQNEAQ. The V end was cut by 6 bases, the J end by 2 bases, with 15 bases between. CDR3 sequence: CASRTTDRITDTQYF. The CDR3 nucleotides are TGTGCCAGCAGGACGACGGACAGAATCACAGATACGCAGTATTTT.

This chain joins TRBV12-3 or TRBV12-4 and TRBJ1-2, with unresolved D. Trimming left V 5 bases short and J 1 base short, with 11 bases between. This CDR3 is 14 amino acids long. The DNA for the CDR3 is TGTGCCAGCAGTCCCACGAAGAGTAACTATGGCTACACCTTC. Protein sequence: CASSPTKSNYGYTF.

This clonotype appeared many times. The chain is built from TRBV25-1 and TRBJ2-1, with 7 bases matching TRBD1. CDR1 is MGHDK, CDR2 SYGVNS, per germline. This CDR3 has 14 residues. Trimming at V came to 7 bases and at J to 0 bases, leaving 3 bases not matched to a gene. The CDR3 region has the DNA TGTGCCAGCACCGGGACAGACTCCTACAATGAGCAGTTCTTC. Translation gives CASTGTDSYNEQFF. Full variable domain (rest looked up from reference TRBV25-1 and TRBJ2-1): EADIYQTPRYLVIGTGKKITLECSQTMGHDKMYWYQQDPGMELHLIHYSYGVNSTEKGDLSSESTVSRIRTEHFPLTLESARPSHTSQYLCASTGTDSYNEQFFGPGTRLTVL.

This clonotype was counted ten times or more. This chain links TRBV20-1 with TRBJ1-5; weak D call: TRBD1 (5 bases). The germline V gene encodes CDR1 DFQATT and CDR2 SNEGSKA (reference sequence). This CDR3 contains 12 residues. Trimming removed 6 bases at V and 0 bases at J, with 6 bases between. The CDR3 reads CSAQVSNQPQHF. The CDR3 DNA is TGCAGTGCACAGGTTAGCAATCAGCCCCAGCATTTT.

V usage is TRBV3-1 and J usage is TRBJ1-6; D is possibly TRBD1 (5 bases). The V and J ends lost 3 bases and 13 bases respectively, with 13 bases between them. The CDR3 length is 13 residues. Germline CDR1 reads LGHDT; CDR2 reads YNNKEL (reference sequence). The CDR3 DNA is TGTGCCAGCAGCCAGTCCAGGGAGGCCCCCCTCCACTTT. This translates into CASSQSREAPLHF.

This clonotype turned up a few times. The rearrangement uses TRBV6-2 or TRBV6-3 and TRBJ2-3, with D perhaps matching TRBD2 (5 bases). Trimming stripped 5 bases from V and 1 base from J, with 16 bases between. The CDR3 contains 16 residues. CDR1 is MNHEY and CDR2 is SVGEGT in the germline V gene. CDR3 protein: CASSAFWGEGTDTQYF. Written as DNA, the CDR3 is TGTGCCAGCAGTGCCTTTTGGGGAGAGGGCACAGATACGCAGTATTTT.

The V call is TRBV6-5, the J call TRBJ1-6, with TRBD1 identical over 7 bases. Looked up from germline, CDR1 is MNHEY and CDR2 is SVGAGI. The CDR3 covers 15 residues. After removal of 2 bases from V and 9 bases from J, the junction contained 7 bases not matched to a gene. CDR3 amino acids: CASSYEGAKTSPLHF. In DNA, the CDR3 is TGTGCCAGCAGTTACGAGGGGGCAAAGACTTCACCCCTCCACTTT.

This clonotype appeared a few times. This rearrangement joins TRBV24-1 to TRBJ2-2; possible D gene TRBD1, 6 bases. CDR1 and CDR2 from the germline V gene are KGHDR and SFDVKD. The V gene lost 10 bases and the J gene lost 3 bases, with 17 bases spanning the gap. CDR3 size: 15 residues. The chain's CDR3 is CATGQSLGDTGELFF. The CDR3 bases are TGTGCCACTGGACAGTCTTTGGGTGACACCGGGGAGCTGTTTTTT.

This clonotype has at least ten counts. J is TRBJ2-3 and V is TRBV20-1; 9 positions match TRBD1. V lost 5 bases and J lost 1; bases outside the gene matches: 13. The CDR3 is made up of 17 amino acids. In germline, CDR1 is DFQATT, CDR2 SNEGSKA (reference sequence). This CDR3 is CSASGTGSEGGTDTQYF. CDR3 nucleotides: TGCAGTGCTTCCGGGACAGGGAGTGAAGGGGGCACAGATACGCAGTATTTT.